This T cell receptor (beta chain) was recovered during a study of blood T cell repertoires in COVID-19. Study in general: Acute and convalescent COVID-19 specimens originated in the United States, Italy and Spain.

Only a few counts were recorded for this clone. The method was immunoSEQ multiplex PCR; TCRdb's version includes in-frame clones alone and lacks a portion of them. This table has under 250,000 clones, around 88% appearing once. Sequenced material: peripheral blood. The sequence derives from a woman aged 80 or over with COVID-19, enrolled during active disease.

This CDR3 reads CASSRGAGTRVDNEQFF. The CDR3 DNA sequence: TGTGCCAGCAGCCGTGGAGCCGGGACAAGAGTTGACAATGAGCAGTTCTTC. The gene calls are TRBV7-6 and TRBJ2-1; possible D gene TRBD1, 6 bases. Trimming took off 5 bases at V and 5 bases at J, with 22 bases between the two ends. The CDR3 has 17 residues. Per germline, CDR1 SGHVS and CDR2 FNYEAQ.